This TCR beta chain was recorded in a study of blood T cell repertoires in COVID-19. Assay: immunoSEQ multiplex PCR; the TCRdb copy retains only in-frame clones and omits some. The data show around 180,000 clones, about 83% seen once. Categorization into cohorts depended on clinical history that participants reported. The CDR3 has 14 residues. The V gene lost 7 bases and the J gene lost 2 bases, with 9 bases spanning the gap. Looked up from germline, CDR1 is LNHDA and CDR2 is SQIVND (reference sequence). The chain employs TRBV19 and TRBJ2-6, with D unresolved. The TCR sequence derives from a woman aged 25 to 45 who had recovered from COVID-19. The sequenced sample consisted of PBMCs or T cells enriched from blood (not recorded which). In DNA, the CDR3 is TGTGCCAGTAAAGACACTCCTGGGGCCAACGTCCTGACTTTC. Its translation: CASKDTPGANVLTF.